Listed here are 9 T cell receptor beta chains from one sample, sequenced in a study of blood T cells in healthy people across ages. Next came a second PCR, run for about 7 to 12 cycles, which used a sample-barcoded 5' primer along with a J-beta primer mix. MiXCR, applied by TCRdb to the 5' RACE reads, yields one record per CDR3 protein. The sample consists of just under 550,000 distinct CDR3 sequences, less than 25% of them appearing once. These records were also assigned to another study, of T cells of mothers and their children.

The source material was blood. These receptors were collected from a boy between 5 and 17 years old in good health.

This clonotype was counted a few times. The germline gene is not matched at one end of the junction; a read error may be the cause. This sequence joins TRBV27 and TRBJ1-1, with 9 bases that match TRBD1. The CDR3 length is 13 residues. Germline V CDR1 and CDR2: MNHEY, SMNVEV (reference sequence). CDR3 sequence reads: CASSPRDRVSAFF. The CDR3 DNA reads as TGTGCTAGCAGTCCCCGGGACAGGGTAAGCGCTTTCTTT.

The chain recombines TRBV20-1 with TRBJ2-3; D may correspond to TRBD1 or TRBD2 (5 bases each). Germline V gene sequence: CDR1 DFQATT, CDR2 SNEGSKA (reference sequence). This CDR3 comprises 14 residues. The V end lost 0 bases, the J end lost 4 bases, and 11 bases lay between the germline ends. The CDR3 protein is CSARDRDLPDTQYF. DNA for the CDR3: TGCAGTGCTAGAGATCGGGACCTACCAGATACGCAGTATTTT.

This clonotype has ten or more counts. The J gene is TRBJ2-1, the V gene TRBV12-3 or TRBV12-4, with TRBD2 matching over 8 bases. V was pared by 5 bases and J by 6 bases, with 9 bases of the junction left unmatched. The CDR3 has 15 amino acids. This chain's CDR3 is CASSPSRGGRNEQFF. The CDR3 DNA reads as TGTGCCAGCAGTCCGAGCCGGGGGGGCCGCAATGAGCAGTTCTTC.

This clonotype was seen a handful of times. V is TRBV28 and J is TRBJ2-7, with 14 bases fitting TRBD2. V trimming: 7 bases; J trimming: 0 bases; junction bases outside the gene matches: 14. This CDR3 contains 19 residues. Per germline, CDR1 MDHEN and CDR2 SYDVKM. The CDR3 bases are TGTGCCAGCACCAACACCCCGGGACTAGCGGGAGACCTCTCCTACGAGCAGTACTTC. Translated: CASTNTPGLAGDLSYEQYF. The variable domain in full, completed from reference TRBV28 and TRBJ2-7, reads DVKVTQSSRYLVKRTGEKVFLECVQDMDHENMFWYRQDPGLGLRLIYFSYDVKMKEKGDIPEGYSVSREKKERFSLILESASTNQTSMYLCASTNTPGLAGDLSYEQYFGPGTRLTVT.

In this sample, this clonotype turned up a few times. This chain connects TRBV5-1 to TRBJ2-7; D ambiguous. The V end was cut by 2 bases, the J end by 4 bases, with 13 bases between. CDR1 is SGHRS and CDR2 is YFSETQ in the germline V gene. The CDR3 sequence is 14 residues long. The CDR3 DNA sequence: TGCGCCAGCAGCTTTGCGCCCCCGGCGTACGAGCAGTACTTC. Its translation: CASSFAPPAYEQYF.

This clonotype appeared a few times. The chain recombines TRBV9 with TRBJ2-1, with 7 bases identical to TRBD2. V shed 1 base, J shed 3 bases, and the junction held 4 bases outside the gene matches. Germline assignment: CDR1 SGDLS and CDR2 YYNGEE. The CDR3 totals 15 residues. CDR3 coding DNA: TGTGCCAGCAGCGTAACGACGGGGGGCTACAATGAGCAGTTCTTC. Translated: CASSVTTGGYNEQFF.

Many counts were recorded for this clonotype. The CDR3: CASSRRLAGDTGELFF. DNA for the CDR3: TGTGCCAGCTCCCGACGACTAGCGGGAGACACCGGGGAGCTGTTTTTT. This chain links TRBV18 with TRBJ2-2; 12 bases align to TRBD2. Looked up from germline, CDR1 is KGHSH and CDR2 is LQKENI. V was pared by 6 bases and J by 3 bases, with 5 bases of the junction left unmatched. The CDR3 totals 16 residues. The variable domain in full, with the rest retrieved from reference TRBV18 and TRBJ2-2, is NAGVMQNPRHLVRRRGQEARLRCSPMKGHSHVYWYRQLPEEGLKFMVYLQKENIIDESGMPKERFSAEFPKEGPSILRIQQVVRGDSAAYFCASSRRLAGDTGELFFGEGSRLTVL.

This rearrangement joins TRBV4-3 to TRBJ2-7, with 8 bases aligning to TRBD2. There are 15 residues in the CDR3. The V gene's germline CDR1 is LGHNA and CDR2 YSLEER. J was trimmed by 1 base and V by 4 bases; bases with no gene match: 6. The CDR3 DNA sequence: TGCGCCAGCAGCCTGGGAATAGCGGGATCCTACGAGCAGTACTTC. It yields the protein CASSLGIAGSYEQYF.

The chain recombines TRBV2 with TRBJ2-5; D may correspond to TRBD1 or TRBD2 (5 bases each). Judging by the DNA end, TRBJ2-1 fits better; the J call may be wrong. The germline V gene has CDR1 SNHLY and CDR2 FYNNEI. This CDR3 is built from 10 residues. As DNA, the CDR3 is TGTGCCAGCAGATGGGGGAGGCAGTTCTTC. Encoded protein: CASRWGRQFF.